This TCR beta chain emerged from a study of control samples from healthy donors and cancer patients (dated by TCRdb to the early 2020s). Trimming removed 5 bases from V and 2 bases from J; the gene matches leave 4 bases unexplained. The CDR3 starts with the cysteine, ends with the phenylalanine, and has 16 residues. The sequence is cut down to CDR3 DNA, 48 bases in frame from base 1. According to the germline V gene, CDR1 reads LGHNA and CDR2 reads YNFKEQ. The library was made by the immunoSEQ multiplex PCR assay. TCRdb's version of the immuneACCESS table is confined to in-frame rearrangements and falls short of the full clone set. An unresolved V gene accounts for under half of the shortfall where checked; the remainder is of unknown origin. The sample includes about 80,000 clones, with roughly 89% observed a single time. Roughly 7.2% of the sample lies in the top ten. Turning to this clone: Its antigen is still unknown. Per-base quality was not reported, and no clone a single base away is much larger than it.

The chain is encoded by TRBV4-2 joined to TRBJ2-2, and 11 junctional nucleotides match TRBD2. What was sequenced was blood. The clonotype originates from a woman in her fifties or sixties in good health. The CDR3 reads CASSKTSGTNTGELFF. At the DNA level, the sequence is TGTGCCAGCAGCAAGACTAGCGGGACTAACACCGGGGAGCTGTTTTTT.